This TCR beta chain came from a study of post-analysis software for immune sequencing data. Overall study: The disease courses covered relapsing-remitting, secondary progressive and progressive-relapsing multiple sclerosis. Overall study results and limits: For normalized Chao1 diversity, multiple sclerosis patients scored significantly lower than controls did. Roughly five TRBV segments were more frequent in patients than controls; TRBV5-6, TRBV5-1 and TRBV20-1 belonged to this group. Co-batched samples clustered tightly together by F measure.

cDNA libraries of TCR beta carried unique molecular identifiers. One entry per CDR3 protein, called by TCRdb with MiXCR from the PCR reads. The table includes approximately 730,000 distinct CDR3 sequences, under 60% detected once. This CDR3 is built from 12 residues. V gave up 0 bases and J gave up 6 bases, with 5 bases separating them. The germline V gene has CDR1 SGHRS and CDR2 YFSETQ. This clonotype came up a few times. Its specificity is not known. The sequence came from a girl under 18 with multiple sclerosis. The specimen sequenced was blood. This rearrangement joins TRBV5-1 to TRBJ2-3; D uncertain. This CDR3 reads CASSLEEDTQYF. The CDR3 bases are TGCGCCAGCAGCTTGGAGGAGGATACGCAGTATTTT.